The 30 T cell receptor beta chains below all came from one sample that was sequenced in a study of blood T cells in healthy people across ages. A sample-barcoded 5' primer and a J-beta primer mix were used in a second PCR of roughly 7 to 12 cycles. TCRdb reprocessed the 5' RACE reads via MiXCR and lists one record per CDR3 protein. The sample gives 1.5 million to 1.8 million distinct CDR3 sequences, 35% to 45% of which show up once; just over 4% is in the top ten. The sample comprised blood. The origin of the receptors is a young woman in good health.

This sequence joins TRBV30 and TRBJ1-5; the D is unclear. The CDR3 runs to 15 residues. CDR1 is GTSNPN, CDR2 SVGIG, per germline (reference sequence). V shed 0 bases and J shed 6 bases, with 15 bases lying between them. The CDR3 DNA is TGTGCCTGGAGTGTATCGTGGCCCAGAGGTCAGCCCCAGCATTTT. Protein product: CAWSVSWPRGQPQHF.

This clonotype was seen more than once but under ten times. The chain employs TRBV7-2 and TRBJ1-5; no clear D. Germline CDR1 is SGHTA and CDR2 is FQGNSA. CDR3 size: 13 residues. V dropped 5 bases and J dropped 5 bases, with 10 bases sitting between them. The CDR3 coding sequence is TGTGCCAGCAGCCAGGCTTTTTATCAGCCCCAGCATTTT. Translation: CASSQAFYQPQHF.

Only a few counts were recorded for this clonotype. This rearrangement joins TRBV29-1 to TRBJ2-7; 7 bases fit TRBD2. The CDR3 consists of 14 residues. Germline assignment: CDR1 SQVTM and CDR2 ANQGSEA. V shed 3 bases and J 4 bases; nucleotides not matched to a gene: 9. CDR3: CSVEAAGETYEQYF. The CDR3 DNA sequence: TGCAGCGTTGAGGCCGCGGGAGAAACTTACGAGCAGTACTTC.

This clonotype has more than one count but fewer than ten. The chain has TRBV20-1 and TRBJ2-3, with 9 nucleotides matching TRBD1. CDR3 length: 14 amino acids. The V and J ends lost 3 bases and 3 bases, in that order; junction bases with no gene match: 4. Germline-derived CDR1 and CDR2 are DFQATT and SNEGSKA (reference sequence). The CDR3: CSASLGQGTDTQYF. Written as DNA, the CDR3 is TGCAGTGCTAGTTTGGGACAGGGAACAGATACGCAGTATTTT.

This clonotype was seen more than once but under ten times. CDR3 sequence reads: CASSPTGAQETQYF. For the CDR3, the DNA is TGTGCCAGCAGCCCCACGGGGGCTCAAGAGACCCAGTACTTC. The chain links TRBV7-9 to TRBJ2-5, with D perhaps given as TRBD1 or TRBD2 (6 bases each). Between the trimmed V and J ends, which lost 5 bases and 2 bases, there was a span of 12 bases. CDR1 and CDR2 from the germline V gene are SEHNR and FQNEAQ (reference sequence). There are 14 residues in the CDR3.

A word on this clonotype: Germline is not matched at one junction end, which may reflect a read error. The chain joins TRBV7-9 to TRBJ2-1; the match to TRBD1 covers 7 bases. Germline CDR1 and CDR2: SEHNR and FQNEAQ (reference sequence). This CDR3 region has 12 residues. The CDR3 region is CASGQDTHEQFF. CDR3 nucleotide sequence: TGCGCCAGCGGACAGGACACCCATGAGCAGTTCTTC.

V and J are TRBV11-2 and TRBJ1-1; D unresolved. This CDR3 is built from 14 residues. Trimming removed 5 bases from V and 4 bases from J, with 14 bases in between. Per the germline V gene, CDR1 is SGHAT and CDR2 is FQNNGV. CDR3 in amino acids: CASSPVGSPTEAFF. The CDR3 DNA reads TGTGCCAGCAGCCCCGTCGGCAGCCCCACTGAAGCTTTCTTT.

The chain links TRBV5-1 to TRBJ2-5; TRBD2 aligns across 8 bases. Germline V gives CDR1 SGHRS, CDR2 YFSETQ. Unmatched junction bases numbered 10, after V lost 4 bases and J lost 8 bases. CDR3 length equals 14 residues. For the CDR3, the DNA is TGCGCCAGCAGCGAGGGACTAGTAGAAGGTACCCAGTACTTC. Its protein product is CASSEGLVEGTQYF.

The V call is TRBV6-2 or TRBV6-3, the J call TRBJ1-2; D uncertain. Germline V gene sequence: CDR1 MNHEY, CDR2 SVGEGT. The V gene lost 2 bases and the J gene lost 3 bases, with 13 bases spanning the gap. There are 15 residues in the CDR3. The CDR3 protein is CASSYAYRADYGYTF. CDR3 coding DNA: TGTGCCAGCAGTTACGCATATCGAGCGGACTATGGCTACACCTTC.

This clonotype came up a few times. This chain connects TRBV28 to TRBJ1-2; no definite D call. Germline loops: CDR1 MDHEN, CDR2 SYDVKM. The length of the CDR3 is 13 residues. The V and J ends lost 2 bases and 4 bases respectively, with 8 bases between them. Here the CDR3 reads CASSLTELYGYTF. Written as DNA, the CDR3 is TGTGCCAGCAGTTTAACCGAACTCTATGGCTACACCTTC.

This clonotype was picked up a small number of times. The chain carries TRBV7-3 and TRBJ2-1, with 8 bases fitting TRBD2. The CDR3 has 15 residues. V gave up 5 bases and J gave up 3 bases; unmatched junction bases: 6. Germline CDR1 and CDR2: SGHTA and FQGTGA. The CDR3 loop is CASSRAGVFYNEQFF. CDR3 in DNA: TGTGCCAGCAGCCGAGCGGGAGTTTTCTACAATGAGCAGTTCTTC.

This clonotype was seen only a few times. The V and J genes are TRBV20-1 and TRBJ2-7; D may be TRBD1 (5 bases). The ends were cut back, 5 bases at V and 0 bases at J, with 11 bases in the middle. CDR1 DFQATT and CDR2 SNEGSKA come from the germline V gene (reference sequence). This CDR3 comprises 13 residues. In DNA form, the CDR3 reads TGCAGTGCTGGGGCGGCCAGCTCCTACGAGCAGTACTTC. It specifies CSAGAASSYEQYF.

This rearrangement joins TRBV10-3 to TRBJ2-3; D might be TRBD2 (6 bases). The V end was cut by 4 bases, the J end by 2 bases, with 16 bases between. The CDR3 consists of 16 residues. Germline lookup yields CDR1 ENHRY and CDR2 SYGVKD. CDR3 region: CAISVGAGGLTDTQYF. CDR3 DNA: TGTGCCATCAGTGTGGGCGCCGGGGGACTCACAGATACGCAGTATTTT.

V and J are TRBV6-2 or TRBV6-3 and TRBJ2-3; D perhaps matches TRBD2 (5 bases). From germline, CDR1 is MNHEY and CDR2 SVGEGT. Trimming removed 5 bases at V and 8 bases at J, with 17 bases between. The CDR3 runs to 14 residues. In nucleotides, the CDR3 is TGTGCCAGCAGTCCAAACAGATCAGGAGGTACGCAGTATTTT. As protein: CASSPNRSGGTQYF.

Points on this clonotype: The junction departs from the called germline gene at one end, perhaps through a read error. This chain's CDR3 is CSASVTGRRQETQYF. The DNA of the CDR3 is TGCAGTGCTAGCGTAACAGGTAGAAGGCAAGAGACCCAATACTTC. The chain carries TRBV20-1 and TRBJ2-5; D possibly corresponds to TRBD1 (5 bases). The CDR3 length is 15 residues. The germline CDR1 and CDR2 sequences are DFQATT and SNEGSKA (reference sequence).

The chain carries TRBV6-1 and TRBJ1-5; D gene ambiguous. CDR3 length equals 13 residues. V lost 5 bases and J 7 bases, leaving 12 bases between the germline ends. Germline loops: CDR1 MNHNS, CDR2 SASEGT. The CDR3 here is CASSRTLGQPQHF. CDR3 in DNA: TGTGCCAGCAGTCGGACCCTCGGGCAGCCCCAGCATTTT.

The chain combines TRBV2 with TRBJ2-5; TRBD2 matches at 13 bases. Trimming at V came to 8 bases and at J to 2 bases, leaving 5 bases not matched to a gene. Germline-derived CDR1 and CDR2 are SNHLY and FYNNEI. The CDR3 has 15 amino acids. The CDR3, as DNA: TGTGCCAGCCTGGGACTAGCGGGACCTCAAGAGACCCAGTACTTC. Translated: CASLGLAGPQETQYF.

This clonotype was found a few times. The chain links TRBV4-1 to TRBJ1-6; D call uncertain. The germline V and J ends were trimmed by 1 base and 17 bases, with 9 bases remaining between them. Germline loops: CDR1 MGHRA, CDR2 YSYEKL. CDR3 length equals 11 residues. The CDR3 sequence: CASSQGGRFHF. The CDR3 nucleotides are TGCGCCAGCAGCCAAGGGGGAAGGTTCCACTTT.

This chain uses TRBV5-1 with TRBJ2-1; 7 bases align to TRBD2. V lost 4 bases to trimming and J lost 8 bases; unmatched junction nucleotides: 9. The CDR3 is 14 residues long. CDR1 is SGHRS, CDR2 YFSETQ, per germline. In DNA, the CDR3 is TGCGCCAGCAGCGGGGCGGGAGACCAGGATGAGCAGTTCTTC. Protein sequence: CASSGAGDQDEQFF.

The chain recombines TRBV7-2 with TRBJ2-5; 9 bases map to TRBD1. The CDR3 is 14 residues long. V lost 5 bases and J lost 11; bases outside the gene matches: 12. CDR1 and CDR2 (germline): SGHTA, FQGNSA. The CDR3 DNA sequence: TGTGCCAGCAGCCCCAACAGGGGGCAGAATGAGCAGTACTTC. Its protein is CASSPNRGQNEQYF.

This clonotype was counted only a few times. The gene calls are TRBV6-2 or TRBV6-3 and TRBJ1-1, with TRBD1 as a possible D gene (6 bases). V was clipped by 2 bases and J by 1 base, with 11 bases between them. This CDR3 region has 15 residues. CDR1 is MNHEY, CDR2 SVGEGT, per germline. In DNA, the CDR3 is TGTGCCAGCAGTTACCAGGGGACACCGAACACTGAAGCTTTCTTT. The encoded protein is CASSYQGTPNTEAFF.

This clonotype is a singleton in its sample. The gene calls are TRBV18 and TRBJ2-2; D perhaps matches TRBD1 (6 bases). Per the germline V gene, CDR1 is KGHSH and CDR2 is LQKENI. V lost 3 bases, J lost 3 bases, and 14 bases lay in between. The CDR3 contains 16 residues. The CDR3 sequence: CASSPRGRGYTGELFF. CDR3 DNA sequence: TGTGCCAGCTCACCGAGGGGCAGGGGCTACACCGGGGAGCTGTTTTTT.

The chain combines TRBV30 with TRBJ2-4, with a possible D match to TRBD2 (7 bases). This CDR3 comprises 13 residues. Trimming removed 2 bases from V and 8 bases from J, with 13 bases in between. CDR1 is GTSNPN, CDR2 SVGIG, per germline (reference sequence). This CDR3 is CAWSSQGRDIQYF. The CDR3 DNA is TGTGCCTGGAGTTCCCAGGGGAGGGACATTCAGTACTTC.

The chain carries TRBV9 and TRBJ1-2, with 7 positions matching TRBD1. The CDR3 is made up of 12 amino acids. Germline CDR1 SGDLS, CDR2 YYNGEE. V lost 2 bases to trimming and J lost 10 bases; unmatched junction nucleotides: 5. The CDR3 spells CASSVRTGLYTF. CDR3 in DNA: TGTGCCAGCAGCGTCCGGACAGGCCTCTACACCTTC.

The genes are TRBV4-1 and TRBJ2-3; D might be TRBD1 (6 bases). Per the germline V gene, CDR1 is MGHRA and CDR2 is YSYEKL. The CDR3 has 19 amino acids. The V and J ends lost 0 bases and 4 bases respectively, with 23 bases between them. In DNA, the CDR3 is TGCGCCAGCAGCCAAGAGACTCCCGGGACCCCAGGGGCGCCAGATACGCAGTATTTT. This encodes CASSQETPGTPGAPDTQYF.

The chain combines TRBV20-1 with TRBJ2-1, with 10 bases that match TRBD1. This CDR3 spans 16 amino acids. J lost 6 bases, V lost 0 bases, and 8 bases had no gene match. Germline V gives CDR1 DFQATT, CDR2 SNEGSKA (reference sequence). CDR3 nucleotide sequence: TGCAGTGCTAGAGATCCGGGGACAGGGGTGGGCAATGAGCAGTTCTTC. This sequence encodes CSARDPGTGVGNEQFF.

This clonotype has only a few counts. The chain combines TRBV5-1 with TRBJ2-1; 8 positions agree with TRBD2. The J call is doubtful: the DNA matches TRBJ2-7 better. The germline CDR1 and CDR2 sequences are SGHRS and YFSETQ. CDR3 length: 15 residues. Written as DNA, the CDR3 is TGCGCCAGCAGCTTTACTAGCGGTTCCTACAATGAGCAGTACTTC. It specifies CASSFTSGSYNEQYF.

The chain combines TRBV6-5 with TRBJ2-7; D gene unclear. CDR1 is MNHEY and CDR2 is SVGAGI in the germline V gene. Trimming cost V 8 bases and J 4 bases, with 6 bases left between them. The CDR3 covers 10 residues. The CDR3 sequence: CASGKYEQYF. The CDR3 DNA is TGTGCCAGCGGAAAGTACGAGCAGTACTTC.

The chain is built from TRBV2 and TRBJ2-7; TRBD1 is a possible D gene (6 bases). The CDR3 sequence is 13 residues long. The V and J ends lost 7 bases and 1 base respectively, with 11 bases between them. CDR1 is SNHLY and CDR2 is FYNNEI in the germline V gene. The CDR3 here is CASTGTLSYEQYF. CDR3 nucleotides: TGTGCCAGCACGGGGACACTTTCCTACGAGCAGTACTTC.

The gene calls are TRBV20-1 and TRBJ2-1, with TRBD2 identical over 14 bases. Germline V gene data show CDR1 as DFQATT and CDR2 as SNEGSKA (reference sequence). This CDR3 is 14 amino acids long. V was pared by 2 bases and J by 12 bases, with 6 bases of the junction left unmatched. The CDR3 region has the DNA TGCAGTGCTAGAACCGGGACTAGCGGGAGTATGCAGTTCTTC. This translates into CSARTGTSGSMQFF.